The clone carrying this T cell receptor (beta chain) was picked up a small number of times. The antigen is unknown. A quantitative 5'-RACE method, one with molecular barcodes, was used to make TCR beta libraries. TCRdb analysed the 5' RACE reads with MiXCR anew, one entry per CDR3 protein. Among about 100,000 distinct CDR3 sequences listed, more than 20% were seen once. The CDR3 consists of 13 residues. Per germline, CDR1 SNHLY and CDR2 FYNNEI. With 10 bases removed from V and 3 bases from J, the gap between germline ends came to 15 bases. This entry is derived from a study of CD8 T cells in ankylosing spondylitis. Study-level findings and limits: Within peripheral blood, clones linked to disease were CD8+ and relatively rare. In ankylosing spondylitis patients, matched synovial fluid reportedly showed significant enrichment of disease-linked clones. For ankylosing spondylitis blood, a TCR beta motif of about eight highly homologous variants appeared characteristic.

The chain recombines TRBV2 with TRBJ1-1; D is ambiguous. This receptor was identified in a male donor with ankylosing spondylitis. The sample consisted of synovial fluid, either unsorted or a sorted T cell fraction (not recorded which). CDR3 nucleotides: TGTGCCACCCGGTCCAACGGCGACACTGAAGCTTTCTTT. Residues: CATRSNGDTEAFF.